Presented here are 10 T cell receptor beta chains from one specimen sequenced in a study of shared clonotypes between healthy human individuals. The assay was immunoSEQ multiplex PCR, and TCRdb's table has in-frame clones only and misses some. The table records approximately 2.3 million clones, just over 90% of them present only once. Source material: naive CD4+ T cells from PBMCs. Specified subset: CD45RA+ positively selected. These receptors all come from a young man in good health. Some clones in this sample may be carry-over from other donors' samples.

DNA for the CDR3: TGTGCCAGCAGTGTGCTAGCGGGAGCCCACAATGAGCAGTTCTTC. Translation: CASSVLAGAHNEQFF. This chain links TRBV6-1 with TRBJ2-1; the match to TRBD2 covers 10 bases. This CDR3 has 15 amino acids. Germline CDR1 and CDR2: MNHNS and SASEGT. The J segment lost 5 bases and the V segment lost 4 bases, leaving 5 bases of the junction unmatched.

The count of this clone is one. J is TRBJ2-2 and V is TRBV2, with 8 bases aligning to TRBD2. The CDR3 has 15 amino acids. CDR1 is SNHLY, CDR2 FYNNEI, per germline. V gave up 6 bases and J gave up 4 bases; unmatched junction bases: 7. CDR3 nucleotides: TGTGCCAGCAGCAGAGCGGGAGTGTTCACCGGGGAGCTGTTTTTT. As protein: CASSRAGVFTGELFF.

The chain is built from TRBV11-2 and TRBJ2-4; D not resolved. The V gene lost 2 bases and the J gene lost 0 bases, with 11 bases spanning the gap. The CDR3 covers 16 residues. Germline assignment: CDR1 SGHAT and CDR2 FQNNGV. The CDR3 sequence: CASSLQQLLAKNIQYF. The CDR3 DNA is TGTGCCAGCAGCTTACAACAGCTTCTAGCCAAAAACATTCAGTACTTC.

Note on this clone: Other DNA sequences in this specimen translate into the identical CDR3. This sequence joins TRBV7-3 and TRBJ2-1, with D uncertain. V lost 2 bases and J lost 5, with 4 bases in between. The V gene's germline CDR1 is SGHTA and CDR2 FQGTGA. The CDR3 extends over 12 amino acids. This chain's CDR3 is CASSLVDNEQFF. CDR3 nucleotide sequence: TGTGCCAGCAGCTTAGTAGACAATGAGCAGTTCTTC.

The chain recombines TRBV6-1 with TRBJ2-5; D uncertain. Trimming cost V 6 bases and J 7 bases, with 18 bases left between them. This CDR3 spans 14 amino acids. Germline assignment: CDR1 MNHNS and CDR2 SASEGT. The CDR3 sequence: CASSVRPSQRTQYF. The CDR3 DNA reads TGTGCCAGCAGCGTTAGGCCCTCACAACGGACCCAGTACTTC.

This clone was recorded once. V gene TRBV6-1 combines with J gene TRBJ2-1; a possible D gene is TRBD1 (6 bases). Germline V gives CDR1 MNHNS, CDR2 SASEGT. V was cut by 4 bases and J by 9 bases, with 13 bases left in between. CDR3 length: 13 amino acids. Here the CDR3 reads CASSVRTEIEQFF. The DNA for the CDR3 is TGTGCCAGCAGTGTTAGGACAGAAATTGAGCAGTTCTTC.

The rearrangement links TRBV7-2 to TRBJ1-2; 8 bases match TRBD1. The CDR3 consists of 15 residues. V was clipped by 1 base and J by 2 bases; unmatched bases: 3. The germline V gene encodes CDR1 SGHTA and CDR2 FQGNSA. The CDR3 protein is CASSLGDRPNYGYTF. The CDR3 DNA is TGTGCCAGCAGCTTAGGGGACAGGCCAAACTATGGCTACACCTTC.

V is TRBV9 and J is TRBJ2-3; D uncertain. Germline V gene sequence: CDR1 SGDLS, CDR2 YYNGEE. There are 12 residues in the CDR3. The V end lost 3 bases, the J end lost 5 bases, and 7 bases lay between the germline ends. The CDR3 nucleotides read TGTGCCAGCAGCGGGAACTTAGATACGCAGTATTTT. Its translation is CASSGNLDTQYF.

The chain links TRBV28 to TRBJ1-1; D not certain. CDR3 length: 14 residues. V gave up 5 bases and J gave up 3 bases, with 13 bases separating them. Germline CDR1 and CDR2: MDHEN and SYDVKM. The CDR3 DNA reads as TGTGCCAGCAGTGCTCACAGTGGTTACACTGAAGCTTTCTTT. Translation gives CASSAHSGYTEAFF.

The J gene is TRBJ2-1, the V gene TRBV5-1; a possible D gene is TRBD2 (6 bases). The CDR3 spans 15 residues. V shed 4 bases and J shed 7 bases, with 18 bases lying between them. The germline V gene encodes CDR1 SGHRS and CDR2 YFSETQ. Here the CDR3 DNA reads TGCGCCAGCAGCCTACCCAGGGACTCGCTGAATGAGCAGTTCTTC. Translation gives CASSLPRDSLNEQFF.